This T cell receptor (beta chain) stems from a study of blood T cell repertoires in COVID-19. Study overall: There were acute and convalescent COVID-19 samples, and they came from the United States, Italy and Spain. T cells, B-cell-depleted T cells, or PBMCs provided the cDNA or gDNA that served as material.

The CDR3 sequence is 14 residues long. V was shortened by 5 bases and J by 3 bases, with 13 bases between the two germline ends. Germline V gene lookup returns CDR1 MDHEN and CDR2 SYDVKM. Original processing notes: Reference gene primer amplification gave estimated nucleated cell counts. Clones were sequenced by immunoSEQ multiplex PCR, and TCRdb holds only the in-frame ones, with some missing. The DNA was the basis for D and trimming; V, J and clone size are from that table. The table records some 190,000 clones, over 75% of them present only once. This clonotype was obtained from a man in his sixties with acute or convalescent COVID-19. The chain joins TRBV28 to TRBJ1-2; D remains unclear. The sample comprised peripheral blood. The CDR3 nucleotides read TGTGCCAGCAGTCTTTCCGGTCATTACTATGGCTACACCTTC. This translates into CASSLSGHYYGYTF.